This entry describes one T cell receptor beta chain. TCRdb's copy holds only in-frame clones and misses some; the assay was immunoSEQ multiplex PCR. Of approximately 200,000 clones in the sample, 75% to 85% are singletons; the top ten hold about 9%. The entry originates in a study of blood T cell repertoires in COVID-19. The CDR3 is 14 amino acids. From germline, CDR1 is MNHEY and CDR2 SMNVEV (reference sequence). Between the trimmed V and J ends, which lost 3 bases and 3 bases, there was a span of 9 bases. This TCR was recovered from a middle-aged man who had recovered from COVID-19. The chain recombines TRBV27 with TRBJ2-1; the D gene is possibly TRBD1 (5 bases). Sequencing input: PBMCs or T cells enriched from blood (not recorded which). The CDR3 nucleotides are TGTGCCAGCAGTTTGGGCGGACACTACAATGAGCAGTTCTTC. Translated, it gives CASSLGGHYNEQFF.